These 22 T cell receptor beta chains came from one sample sequenced in a study of T cells in Graves' hyperthyroidism and ophthalmopathy. Amplification of TCR beta CDR3 regions used RNA as the template. The HTBI set primed first-round TCR CDR3 RT-PCR. A single record per CDR3 protein comes from TCRdb applying MiXCR to the multiplex PCR reads. Seen here are approximately 740,000 distinct CDR3 sequences, about 15% observed once, and the top ten hold roughly 10%. The sequenced material came from blood. The receptors derive from a woman under 30 with Graves' hyperthyroidism.

The rearrangement joins TRBV7-2 to TRBJ1-4; 10 bases align to TRBD1. This CDR3 spans 16 amino acids. Trimming at V came to 5 bases and at J to 5 bases, leaving 8 bases not matched to a gene. Germline V gene sequence: CDR1 SGHTA, CDR2 FQGNSA. The CDR3, as DNA: TGTGCCAGCAGCGGTGGACAGGGGGTCTTAAATGAAAAACTGTTTTTT. The encoded protein is CASSGGQGVLNEKLFF.

This clonotype was counted ten times or more. The chain uses TRBV19 and TRBJ2-1; 7 nucleotides line up with TRBD2. CDR3 length equals 16 residues. Germline CDR1 is LNHDA and CDR2 is SQIVND (reference sequence). V lost 7 bases, J lost 10 bases, and 19 bases stayed unmatched. The CDR3 spells CASTKREGLLASEQFF. In nucleotides, the CDR3 is TGTGCCAGTACCAAAAGGGAGGGACTTCTCGCGTCCGAGCAGTTCTTC.

The chain combines TRBV27 with TRBJ2-2; D remains unclear. The CDR3 has 15 amino acids. V was pared by 3 bases and J by 0 bases, with 8 bases between. Per germline, CDR1 MNHEY and CDR2 SMNVEV (reference sequence). CDR3 in DNA: TGTGCCAGCAGTTTTGGACGGTCGAACACCGGGGAGCTGTTTTTT. This translates into CASSFGRSNTGELFF.

This clonotype showed up just a few times. The V and J genes are TRBV12-3 or TRBV12-4 and TRBJ2-1, with D hard to call. V gave up 7 bases and J gave up 8 bases, with 12 bases separating them. This CDR3 has 12 amino acids. This CDR3 is CASTGWVYEQFF. The CDR3 DNA reads as TGTGCCAGCACCGGATGGGTATATGAGCAGTTCTTC.

This sequence joins TRBV19 and TRBJ2-1; 10 nucleotides match TRBD1. V gave up 1 base and J gave up 4 bases; unmatched junction bases: 4. Germline lookup yields CDR1 LNHDA and CDR2 SQIVND (reference sequence). The CDR3 is made up of 16 amino acids. The CDR3: CASSIVGTGVYNEQFF. DNA for the CDR3: TGTGCCAGTAGTATAGTCGGGACAGGGGTGTACAATGAGCAGTTCTTC.

This clonotype was detected ten times or more. The V gene is TRBV14, the J gene TRBJ2-3; D uncertain. The V and J ends lost 4 bases and 0 bases respectively, with 14 bases between them. Germline loops: CDR1 SGHDN, CDR2 FVKESK. CDR3 size: 16 residues. The CDR3 DNA follows: TGTGCCAGCAGCCCACTCAGGCCGGCCAGCACAGATACGCAGTATTTT. Amino acid sequence: CASSPLRPASTDTQYF.

In this sample, this clonotype turned up many times. The chain is built from TRBV6-1 and TRBJ1-6; D is uncertain. V was shortened by 7 bases and J by 0 bases, with 13 bases between the two germline ends. This CDR3 region has 16 residues. Germline CDR1 reads MNHNS; CDR2 reads SASEGT. CDR3 nucleotide sequence: TGTGCCAGCACCGCCCAGTTCAGCTCCTATAATTCACCCCTCCACTTT. It yields the protein CASTAQFSSYNSPLHF.

This clonotype has ten or more counts. This sequence joins TRBV20-1 and TRBJ2-3, with D perhaps TRBD2 (5 bases). The germline V gene encodes CDR1 DFQATT and CDR2 SNEGSKA (reference sequence). The CDR3 covers 16 residues. The V end was cut by 6 bases, the J end by 0 bases, with 19 bases between. The CDR3 is CSAEPVGLASTDTQYF. The CDR3 region has the DNA TGCAGTGCAGAACCAGTCGGACTTGCTAGCACAGATACGCAGTATTTT.

This clonotype was seen many times. This chain connects TRBV7-2 to TRBJ2-5; D is ambiguous. This CDR3 spans 15 amino acids. Trimming pared 5 bases from V and 5 bases from J, leaving 18 bases between. Per germline, CDR1 SGHTA and CDR2 FQGNSA. CDR3 sequence (DNA): TGTGCCAGCAGCGCCCGCCCCCCGAGCGAGGAGACCCAGTACTTC. As protein: CASSARPPSEETQYF.

Comments on this clonotype: Being one base from a much bigger clone, this may be a read error. V and J are TRBV6-5 and TRBJ2-5; maybe TRBD1 (6 bases). The V gene's germline CDR1 is MNHEY and CDR2 SVGAGI. CDR3 size: 12 residues. V lost 0 bases and J 7 bases, leaving 6 bases between the germline ends. CDR3 bases: TGTGCCAGCAGTTACTCAGGGGGGACCCAGTACTTC. Translating it yields CASSYSGGTQYF.

In the case of this clonotype: This may come from a read error, since a much larger clone is one base off. The genes are TRBV7-8 and TRBJ2-7; no reliable D call. Germline CDR1 SGHVS, CDR2 FQNEAQ. This CDR3 has 15 amino acids. V lost 5 bases to trimming and J lost 7 bases, with 21 bases between them. The CDR3 protein is CASSLTRQIWNEQYF. In DNA form, the CDR3 reads TGTGCCAGCAGCCTAACTCGCCAAATTTGGAATGAGCAGTACTTC.

The CDR3 here is CASRLLAHTDTQYF. CDR3 coding DNA: TGTGCCAGCAGACTCCTAGCGCACACAGATACGCAGTATTTT. The chain recombines TRBV6-1 with TRBJ2-3; D is perhaps TRBD2 (6 bases). V was pared by 6 bases and J by 2 bases, with 12 bases between. The CDR3 length is 14 residues. Per germline, CDR1 MNHNS and CDR2 SASEGT.

Here the CDR3 reads CASSPAEGTRAEAFF. DNA for the CDR3: TGCGCCAGCAGCCCAGCAGAGGGGACGAGGGCTGAAGCTTTCTTT. The chain links TRBV4-1 to TRBJ1-1; a possible D gene is TRBD1 (5 bases). Trimming pared 4 bases from V and 6 bases from J, leaving 18 bases between. The CDR3 covers 15 residues. Germline-derived CDR1 and CDR2 are MGHRA and YSYEKL.

This chain links TRBV7-8 with TRBJ2-4, with D tentatively TRBD2 (6 bases). Germline loops: CDR1 SGHVS, CDR2 FQNEAQ. V was trimmed by 3 bases and J by 1 base, leaving 10 bases between them. The CDR3 contains 15 residues. In nucleotides, the CDR3 is TGTGCCAGCAGCTTGACTAGTGTGGCCAAAAACATTCAGTACTTC. Its protein product is CASSLTSVAKNIQYF.

This clonotype was counted ten times or more. The chain has TRBV20-1 and TRBJ2-5; D unresolved. This CDR3 has 11 amino acids. CDR1 is DFQATT, CDR2 SNEGSKA, per germline (reference sequence). The V gene lost 0 bases and the J gene lost 7 bases, with 6 bases spanning the gap. CDR3 sequence reads: CSARDLGTQYF. The CDR3 coding sequence is TGCAGTGCTAGAGATCTTGGGACCCAGTACTTC.

This clonotype was counted a few times. V gene TRBV6-5 combines with J gene TRBJ2-7; the match to TRBD2 covers 9 bases. V lost 2 bases and J lost 4; bases outside the gene matches: 9. The CDR3 spans 16 residues. Germline loops: CDR1 MNHEY, CDR2 SVGAGI. CDR3 DNA: TGTGCCAGCAGTTACGAGGGGCGGGAGGGCCAATACGAGCAGTACTTC. Translation gives CASSYEGREGQYEQYF.

Many counts were recorded for this clonotype. V and J are TRBV7-9 and TRBJ2-1; 12 nucleotides match TRBD2. This CDR3 region has 16 residues. The junction had 11 bases not matched to a gene; V was cut back by 5 bases and J by 9 bases. Germline CDR1 reads SEHNR; CDR2 reads FQNEAQ (reference sequence). The DNA for the CDR3 is TGTGCCAGCAGCCCGACTAGCGGGAGAGTCGGAGGTGAGCAGTTCTTC. This encodes CASSPTSGRVGGEQFF.

This clonotype was counted at least ten times. The chain has TRBV24-1 and TRBJ2-1, with 10 bases matching TRBD2. J was trimmed by 6 bases and V by 6 bases; bases with no gene match: 7. The CDR3 runs 15 residues. The germline gives CDR1 KGHDR, CDR2 SFDVKD. This CDR3 reads CATSPGTSVANEQFF. CDR3 sequence (DNA): TGTGCCACCAGTCCCGGGACTAGCGTGGCCAATGAGCAGTTCTTC.

There are many counts of this clonotype. This rearrangement joins TRBV18 to TRBJ2-3, with D unresolved. Trimming shortened V by 2 bases and J by 2 bases, and 14 bases separated the two germline ends. Per the germline V gene, CDR1 is KGHSH and CDR2 is LQKENI. The CDR3 has 16 amino acids. The CDR3 sequence is CASSPSQSEVTDTQYF. The CDR3 DNA reads as TGTGCCAGCTCACCAAGTCAGTCGGAAGTCACAGATACGCAGTATTTT. The variable domain in full, with the rest retrieved from reference TRBV18 and TRBJ2-3, is NAGVMQNPRHLVRRRGQEARLRCSPMKGHSHVYWYRQLPEEGLKFMVYLQKENIIDESGMPKERFSAEFPKEGPSILRIQQVVRGDSAAYFCASSPSQSEVTDTQYFGPGTRLTVL.

This clonotype was seen at least ten times. This chain uses TRBV20-1 with TRBJ2-5; 11 bases map to TRBD2. The germline CDR1 and CDR2 sequences are DFQATT and SNEGSKA (reference sequence). This CDR3 is 12 amino acids long. V was clipped by 7 bases and J by 4 bases; unmatched bases: 2. The CDR3 protein is CSVTSGRETQYF. DNA of the CDR3: TGCAGTGTTACTAGCGGGAGAGAGACCCAGTACTTC.

The chain recombines TRBV19 with TRBJ1-4; 8 positions match TRBD1. The CDR3 length is 15 residues. Losses at the gene ends were 5 bases for V and 9 bases for J; bases not matched to a gene: 11. Germline V gives CDR1 LNHDA, CDR2 SQIVND (reference sequence). The CDR3 DNA follows: TGTGCCAGTAGTTATCAGGGGGCGCGTCAGAAAAAACTGTTTTTT. It codes for CASSYQGARQKKLFF.

At least ten counts were recorded for this clonotype. The genes are TRBV7-8 and TRBJ1-2, with no clear D. The germline V gene has CDR1 SGHVS and CDR2 FQNEAQ. CDR3 length: 14 amino acids. V lost 4 bases and J 0 bases, leaving 9 bases between the germline ends. The CDR3, as DNA: TGTGCCAGCAGCTCGGCCCTAGCTAACTATGGCTACACCTTC. This encodes CASSSALANYGYTF.